The rows below give T cell receptor beta chains drawn from one sample of a study of control samples from healthy donors and cancer patients. Sequencing was performed with immunoSEQ multiplex PCR; in TCRdb, only in-frame clones are kept and a portion is missing. The repertoire has tens of thousands of clones, around 84% of them found once; the top ten carry more than 13%. Sequenced: blood. These receptors were collected from a man aged 50-59 years in good health. The CDR3 runs from the conserved cysteine through the conserved F or W. A D gene is named only where the DNA matches it firmly. The size field is filled for only some rows; it gives once, few, many or a size class.

j_gene,v_gene,abundance,d_gene,CDR3aa,CDR3nt
TRBJ2-7,TRBV19,-,-,CASSRPGRAGSHEQYF,TGTGCCAGTAGTAGGCCGGGGAGAGCAGGTAGCCACGAGCAGTACTTC
TRBJ1-5,TRBV19,-,-,CASNRQAGNQPQHF,TGTGCCAGCAACCGACAGGCTGGCAATCAGCCCCAGCATTTT
TRBJ2-5,TRBV9,-,TRBD1,CASSGTGGSQETQYF,TGTGCCAGCAGCGGGACAGGGGGCTCACAAGAGACCCAGTACTTC
TRBJ2-1,TRBV5-1,-,TRBD2,CASSLVAREDYNEQFF,TGCGCCAGCAGCTTGGTAGCGCGGGAGGACTACAATGAGCAGTTCTTC
TRBJ2-7,TRBV9,-,TRBD2,CASSVGTSGPYEQYF,TGTGCCAGCAGCGTAGGCACTAGCGGGCCCTACGAGCAGTACTTC
TRBJ2-5,TRBV27,-,TRBD2,CASNTGGAGGPPWTQYF,TGTGCCAGCAACACAGGCGGAGCGGGAGGGCCCCCTTGGACCCAGTACTTC
TRBJ2-5,TRBV15,-,-,CATSKRWEKETQYF,TGTGCCACCAGCAAGAGATGGGAGAAAGAGACCCAGTACTTC
TRBJ2-7,TRBV3-1/TRBV3-2,-,-,CASSQAGQSYEQYF,TGTGCCAGCAGCCAGGCGGGACAGAGCTACGAGCAGTACTTC
TRBJ1-5,TRBV2,-,-,CASKVGGLSQPQHF,TGTGCCAGCAAGGTCGGCGGCTTAAGTCAGCCCCAGCATTTT
TRBJ2-6,TRBV5-1,-,-,CASARDAYSGANVLTF,TGCGCCAGCGCCCGGGACGCATACTCTGGGGCCAACGTCCTGACTTTC
TRBJ2-5,TRBV5-5,-,-,CASSLRATQYF,TGTGCCAGCAGCTTGAGGGCGACCCAGTACTTC
TRBJ2-1,TRBV18,-,-,CASSPVKVASYNEQFF,TGTGCCAGCTCACCCGTTAAGGTCGCCTCCTACAATGAGCAGTTCTTC
TRBJ1-1,TRBV10-3,-,-,CAISATLGDTEAFF,TGTGCCATCAGCGCTACACTGGGAGACACTGAAGCTTTCTTT
TRBJ1-2,TRBV18,-,-,CASSQGPSPEGYTF,TGTGCCAGCTCCCAAGGCCCTTCCCCGGAGGGCTACACCTTC
TRBJ1-1,TRBV6-5,-,TRBD1,CASSYGTGFYTEAFF,TGTGCCAGCAGCTACGGGACAGGTTTTTACACTGAAGCTTTCTTT
TRBJ2-5,TRBV9,once,-,CASSDGTIETQYF,TGTGCCAGCAGCGACGGGACGATAGAGACCCAGTACTTC
TRBJ2-5,TRBV19,-,TRBD2,CASSITSGRAETQYF,TGTGCCAGTAGTATAACTAGCGGGAGGGCAGAGACCCAGTACTTC
TRBJ2-1,TRBV9,-,-,CASSVGGAKYNEQFF,TGTGCCAGCAGCGTAGGGGGGGCGAAATACAATGAGCAGTTCTTC
TRBJ2-4,TRBV7-2,-,-,CASSGPPAKNIQYF,TGTGCCAGCAGCGGTCCACCCGCCAAAAACATTCAGTACTTC
TRBJ1-1,TRBV18,-,TRBD1,CASSPQGASTEAFF,TGTGCCAGCTCACCACAGGGGGCGAGCACTGAAGCTTTCTTT
TRBJ2-7,TRBV6-5,once,TRBD1,CASSRTGLSYEQYF,TGTGCCAGCAGCCGGACAGGGCTCTCCTACGAGCAGTACTTC
TRBJ1-6,TRBV18,-,-,CASSPIREFPLHF,TGTGCCAGCTCACCAATAAGGGAGTTCCCCCTCCACTTT
TRBJ2-7,TRBV11-2,once,-,CASSPEWGREQYF,TGTGCCAGCAGCCCCGAGTGGGGTCGCGAGCAGTACTTC
TRBJ1-2,TRBV27,-,-,CASRTTGKGGYTF,TGTGCCAGCAGGACTACAGGGAAGGGTGGCTACACCTTC
TRBJ1-1,TRBV7-9,-,-,CASSFPLPGTEAFF,TGTGCCAGCAGCTTTCCCCTACCGGGGACTGAAGCTTTCTTT
TRBJ2-5,TRBV5-1,-,-,CASSPRTPAGETQYF,TGCGCCAGCAGCCCCAGGACTCCGGCGGGTGAGACCCAGTACTTC
TRBJ2-7,TRBV19,many,-,CASSIARGTYEQYF,TGTGCCAGTAGTATAGCCCGGGGTACCTACGAGCAGTACTTC
TRBJ1-2,TRBV27,-,-,CASSLAGNYGYTF,TGTGCCAGCAGTTTAGCGGGAAACTATGGCTACACCTTC
TRBJ2-1,TRBV19,-,TRBD2,CASSLSSGGWNEQFF,TGTGCCAGTAGTCTCTCTAGCGGGGGGTGGAATGAGCAGTTCTTC
TRBJ2-1,TRBV7-9,once,-,CASSRTESYYNEQFF,TGTGCCAGCAGCCGTACAGAATCCTACTACAATGAGCAGTTCTTC
TRBJ2-7,TRBV5-6,-,-,CASSLARGGRAYEQYF,TGTGCCAGCAGCTTGGCACGAGGGGGGCGAGCCTACGAGCAGTACTTC
TRBJ1-1,TRBV12-3/TRBV12-4,-,-,CASSPGLLTEAFF,TGTGCCAGCAGTCCCGGACTTCTTACTGAAGCTTTCTTT
TRBJ2-2,TRBV28,-,TRBD2,CASSLLTSGSNTGELFF,TGTGCCAGCAGTTTACTCACTAGCGGTTCGAACACCGGGGAGCTGTTTTTT
TRBJ2-5,TRBV29-1,-,-,CSVSYSGPGETQYF,TGCAGCGTTTCCTATAGCGGTCCTGGGGAGACCCAGTACTTC
TRBJ2-3,TRBV27,-,-,CASSYNPFSTDTQYF,TGTGCCAGCAGCTATAACCCGTTTTCCACAGATACGCAGTATTTT
TRBJ2-3,TRBV29-1,-,TRBD1,CSVAQGASTDTQYF,TGCAGCGTTGCACAGGGGGCGAGCACAGATACGCAGTATTTT
TRBJ2-5,TRBV5-1,-,-,CASSLEGRKETQYF,TGCGCCAGCAGCTTGGAGGGTAGGAAGGAGACCCAGTACTTC
TRBJ2-7,TRBV30,-,TRBD2,CAWSGGRIYEQYF,TGTGCCTGGTCGGGCGGGAGGATCTACGAGCAGTACTTC
TRBJ1-2,TRBV11-3,-,-,CASSGTGYGYGYTF,TGTGCCAGCAGCGGAACAGGGTACGGCTATGGCTACACCTTC
TRBJ2-2,TRBV30,-,TRBD2,CAWRRAGWGTGELFF,TGTGCCTGGAGACGAGCGGGATGGGGCACCGGGGAGCTGTTTTTT
TRBJ2-1,TRBV6-6,-,-,CGTKDENRRRNNEQFF,TGTGGCACTAAGGACGAAAACAGAAGGCGGAACAATGAGCAGTTCTTC
TRBJ2-1,TRBV11-2,-,-,CASSPSAWVFGNEQFF,TGTGCCAGCAGCCCTTCCGCTTGGGTTTTTGGAAATGAGCAGTTCTTC
TRBJ2-1,TRBV30,few,-,CAWSGSSPGEQFF,TGTGCCTGGAGCGGGAGTTCACCGGGGGAGCAGTTCTTC
TRBJ1-1,TRBV7-2,-,-,CASRQVRGTEAFF,TGTGCCAGCAGACAAGTCCGGGGCACTGAAGCTTTCTTT